Following are 30 T cell receptor beta chains from one sample sequenced in a study of cytomegalovirus exposure and HLA in healthy donors. It was with 60 Vbeta and 13 Jbeta primers that the PCR ran. TCRdb's table, derived via immunoSEQ multiplex PCR, lists solely in-frame clones and lacks some. The sample lists approximately 78,000 clones, less than 85% seen once, with about 2.4% in the top ten. The sequenced sample consisted of PBMCs. The receptors originated from a woman in her fifties or sixties in good health and CMV-seronegative.

This chain uses TRBV4-1 with TRBJ2-3, with TRBD2 identical over 9 bases. CDR1 and CDR2 (germline): MGHRA, YSYEKL. V was clipped by 1 base and J by 0 bases; unmatched bases: 2. The CDR3 is 16 amino acids. Here the CDR3 reads CASSQASGKSTDTQYF. CDR3 nucleotide sequence: TGCGCCAGCAGCCAAGCTAGCGGGAAAAGCACAGATACGCAGTATTTT.

The rearrangement joins TRBV4-1 to TRBJ1-2; D not resolved. Germline V gene data show CDR1 as MGHRA and CDR2 as YSYEKL. V lost 5 bases, J lost 5 bases, and 18 bases lay in between. The CDR3 totals 15 residues. The CDR3 nucleotides are TGCGCCAGCAGCGTTGAACAGTTCCAAGGTTATGGCTACACCTTC. Protein: CASSVEQFQGYGYTF.

This chain uses TRBV7-2 with TRBJ2-5; a possible D gene is TRBD1 (5 bases). V was pared by 6 bases and J by 0 bases, with 8 bases between. The CDR3 runs 13 residues. CDR1 is SGHTA and CDR2 is FQGNSA in the germline V gene. The CDR3 loop is CASSRQYQETQYF. The CDR3 bases are TGTGCCAGCAGTCGACAGTACCAAGAGACCCAGTACTTC.

The gene calls are TRBV29-1 and TRBJ2-1; 11 bases match TRBD1. J gave up 8 bases and V 1 base, and 1 base lay outside the gene matches. CDR1 is SQVTM, CDR2 ANQGSEA, per germline. The CDR3 consists of 13 residues. The CDR3 reads CSVEGTGGYEQFF. CDR3 nucleotides: TGCAGCGTTGAAGGGACAGGGGGCTATGAGCAGTTCTTC.

The chain joins TRBV7-9 to TRBJ1-1, with 11 nucleotides matching TRBD1. The CDR3 covers 17 residues. J lost 1 base, V lost 4 bases, and 8 bases had no gene match. In germline, CDR1 is SEHNR, CDR2 FQNEAQ (reference sequence). The CDR3 here is CASSSRTGGIRNTEAFF. CDR3 sequence (DNA): TGTGCCAGCAGCTCAAGGACAGGGGGCATCAGGAACACTGAAGCTTTCTTT.

The chain links TRBV6-1 to TRBJ2-7, with TRBD2 identical over 11 bases. The CDR3 loop spans 14 amino acids. CDR1 and CDR2 (germline): MNHNS, SASEGT. Trimming removed 6 bases from V and 1 base from J; junction bases left unmatched: 2. The CDR3 coding sequence is TGTGCCAGCAGGGGGACTAGCGGATCCTACGAGCAGTACTTC. As protein: CASRGTSGSYEQYF.

The rearrangement uses TRBV11-2 and TRBJ1-1; 9 nucleotides match TRBD1. The J segment lost 4 bases and the V segment lost 5 bases, leaving 11 bases of the junction unmatched. Germline assignment: CDR1 SGHAT and CDR2 FQNNGV. This CDR3 contains 16 residues. Here the CDR3 DNA reads TGTGCCAGCAGCCGCCTTCGGACAGGGGTCATCACTGAAGCTTTCTTT. Translating gives CASSRLRTGVITEAFF.

The V and J genes are TRBV2 and TRBJ2-1; tentative D call: TRBD1 (6 bases). Germline CDR1 is SNHLY and CDR2 is FYNNEI. The ends were cut back, 5 bases at V and 4 bases at J, with 12 bases in the middle. This CDR3 contains 14 residues. The CDR3 here is CASSTRQAYNEQFF. In DNA, the CDR3 is TGTGCCAGCAGTACGAGACAGGCGTACAATGAGCAGTTCTTC.

This chain joins TRBV2 and TRBJ2-1; 12 bases map to TRBD2. After removal of 5 bases from V and 14 bases from J, the junction contained 7 bases not matched to a gene. CDR1 SNHLY and CDR2 FYNNEI come from the germline V gene. CDR3 length: 13 residues. CDR3 coding DNA: TGTGCCAGCAGTCTGACTAGCGGGAGAGAGGAGTTCTTC. Its translation is CASSLTSGREEFF.

This clone appeared a single time. This chain connects TRBV6-6 to TRBJ2-7, with 8 bases identical to TRBD1. The CDR3 covers 14 residues. V trimming: 2 bases; J trimming: 4 bases; junction bases outside the gene matches: 4. Germline CDR1 reads MNHNY; CDR2 reads SVGAGI (reference sequence). The CDR3 sequence: CASSYGQGMYEQYV. CDR3 nucleotide sequence: TGTGCCAGCAGTTACGGACAGGGAATGTACGAGCAGTACGTC.

This chain links TRBV7-2 with TRBJ1-2, with 7 bases aligning to TRBD1. The germline CDR1 and CDR2 sequences are SGHTA and FQGNSA. With V trimmed by 5 bases and J by 2 bases, 11 bases remained unmatched. The length of the CDR3 is 16 residues. CDR3 bases: TGTGCCAGCAGCGAAAGGACAGGACCGCAAAACTATGGCTACACCTTC. This sequence encodes CASSERTGPQNYGYTF.

The chain is built from TRBV9 and TRBJ2-1; a possible D gene is TRBD2 (6 bases). The germline V and J ends were trimmed by 3 bases and 0 bases, with 13 bases remaining between them. Germline V lookup: CDR1 SGDLS, CDR2 YYNGEE. CDR3 length equals 16 residues. CDR3 nucleotide sequence: TGTGCCAGCAGCGCCCGACTAGGGAGCTCCTACAATGAGCAGTTCTTC. Protein product: CASSARLGSSYNEQFF.

The chain recombines TRBV4-2 with TRBJ1-5; D unclear. The germline V and J ends were trimmed by 0 bases and 6 bases, with 18 bases remaining between them. CDR3 length equals 17 residues. Germline loops: CDR1 LGHNA, CDR2 YNFKEQ. This chain's CDR3 is CASSQEVPGRYGQPQHF. DNA of the CDR3: TGTGCCAGCAGCCAAGAGGTACCGGGAAGATATGGTCAGCCCCAGCATTTT.

The rearrangement joins TRBV4-1 to TRBJ2-1; D may be TRBD2 (6 bases). Between the trimmed V and J ends, which lost 5 bases and 5 bases, there was a span of 10 bases. Germline CDR1 is MGHRA and CDR2 is YSYEKL. The CDR3 has 13 amino acids. The CDR3 reads CASSSAGNNEQFF. Written as DNA, the CDR3 is TGCGCCAGCAGCAGTGCGGGGAACAATGAGCAGTTCTTC.

A single count supports this clone. The J gene is TRBJ2-7, the V gene TRBV19; TRBD1 is a possible D gene (6 bases). This CDR3 is 15 amino acids long. V lost 4 bases and J 0 bases, leaving 13 bases between the germline ends. Germline CDR1 is LNHDA and CDR2 is SQIVND (reference sequence). CDR3 amino acids: CASSSDGTHSYEQYF. DNA of the CDR3: TGTGCCAGTAGTAGTGACGGGACACACTCCTACGAGCAGTACTTC.

This chain joins TRBV4-1 and TRBJ1-5, with 7 positions matching TRBD1. The V gene's germline CDR1 is MGHRA and CDR2 YSYEKL. This CDR3 is built from 15 residues. The trim removed 3 bases at V and 7 bases at J, leaving 9 bases unmatched. In DNA, the CDR3 is TGCGCCAGCAGCCAGACCAGACAGGGCGACCAGCCCCAGCATTTT. Residues: CASSQTRQGDQPQHF.

J is TRBJ2-7 and V is TRBV4-1, with 11 bases matching TRBD2. The J call is doubtful: the DNA matches TRBJ2-5 better. The CDR3 contains 17 residues. Germline V gene data show CDR1 as MGHRA and CDR2 as YSYEKL. CDR3 nucleotide sequence: TGCGCCAGCAGCCAATACTCTCTAGCGGGGGGACAAGAGACCCAGTACTTC. This translates into CASSQYSLAGGQETQYF.

This chain uses TRBV29-1 with TRBJ2-2; D perhaps matches TRBD2 (6 bases). The germline V gene encodes CDR1 SQVTM and CDR2 ANQGSEA. The ends were cut back, 5 bases at V and 3 bases at J, with 22 bases in the middle. The CDR3 is 17 residues long. The CDR3 loop reads CSVPSRQGGGDTGELFF. CDR3 nucleotides: TGCAGCGTTCCTTCCCGCCAGGGAGGAGGGGACACCGGGGAGCTGTTTTTT.

J is TRBJ1-2 and V is TRBV28, with D perhaps matching TRBD1 (6 bases). Germline lookup yields CDR1 MDHEN and CDR2 SYDVKM. V was cut by 6 bases and J by 6 bases, with 14 bases left in between. This CDR3 is built from 13 residues. The CDR3 region is CASRDDRRDGYTF. CDR3 bases: TGTGCCAGCAGAGACGACAGGCGAGATGGCTACACCTTC.

This sequence joins TRBV30 and TRBJ2-4; 9 bases agree with TRBD1. The CDR3 totals 18 residues. Germline trimming cut 0 bases from V and 2 bases from J; bases unmatched to any gene: 11. Germline CDR1 reads GTSNPN; CDR2 reads SVGIG (reference sequence). The DNA of the CDR3 is TGTGCCTGGAGTGTTCTGTTTCGGACAGGGGATTCCAAAAACATTCAGTACTTC. Protein product: CAWSVLFRTGDSKNIQYF.

The chain has TRBV10-1 and TRBJ2-5; 8 nucleotides line up with TRBD1. V dropped 2 bases and J dropped 5; count of bases not matched to a gene: 10. The CDR3 runs to 16 residues. The germline V gene encodes CDR1 WNHNN and CDR2 SYGVQD (reference sequence). CDR3 region: CASSEPRDRLGETQYF. As DNA, the CDR3 is TGCGCCAGCAGTGAGCCCAGGGACAGGCTAGGGGAGACCCAGTACTTC.

The V call is TRBV5-1, the J call TRBJ2-7; a weak D match, TRBD2 (6 bases). V lost 1 base to trimming and J lost 0 bases, with 17 bases between them. This CDR3 has 17 amino acids. CDR1 is SGHRS and CDR2 is YFSETQ in the germline V gene. CDR3 region: CASSLPPAGPNSYEQYF. Written as DNA, the CDR3 is TGCGCCAGCAGCTTGCCGCCCGCGGGGCCTAACTCCTACGAGCAGTACTTC.

The chain has TRBV11-2 and TRBJ1-6, with 8 positions matching TRBD1. CDR1 is SGHAT and CDR2 is FQNNGV in the germline V gene. V dropped 2 bases and J dropped 7; count of bases not matched to a gene: 1. The CDR3 is 14 residues long. CDR3 sequence reads: CASSLQGANSPLHF. The CDR3 DNA follows: TGTGCCAGCAGCTTACAGGGGGCCAATTCACCCCTCCACTTT.

V and J are TRBV7-9 and TRBJ1-6; TRBD1 matches at 8 bases. The V gene's germline CDR1 is SEHNR and CDR2 FQNEAQ (reference sequence). The V segment lost 1 base and the J segment 4 bases; nucleotides outside the gene matches: 3. CDR3 length equals 16 residues. In nucleotides, the CDR3 is TGTGCCAGCAGCTTAGGCCGGGACAGGTATAATTCACCCCTCCACTTT. It translates to CASSLGRDRYNSPLHF.

The chain uses TRBV18 and TRBJ2-7; D possibly corresponds to TRBD1 (6 bases). CDR3 length: 14 residues. With 1 base removed from V and 5 bases from J, the gap between germline ends came to 12 bases. Germline CDR1 and CDR2: KGHSH and LQKENI. The CDR3 protein is CASSPLPGDHEQYF. The CDR3 nucleotides read TGTGCCAGCTCACCACTCCCAGGGGACCACGAGCAGTACTTC.

V gene TRBV5-8 combines with J gene TRBJ2-1; possible D gene TRBD1, 6 bases. Germline CDR1 and CDR2: SGHTS and YDEGEE. The length of the CDR3 is 13 residues. V lost 1 base and J 4 bases, leaving 6 bases between the germline ends. CDR3 DNA sequence: TGTGCCAGCAGCTTGCAGGGGTACAATGAGCAGTTCTTC. Protein: CASSLQGYNEQFF.

This sequence joins TRBV27 and TRBJ1-5; D ambiguous. Germline lookup yields CDR1 MNHEY and CDR2 SMNVEV (reference sequence). V was pared by 5 bases and J by 2 bases, with 10 bases between. The CDR3 totals 14 residues. The CDR3 nucleotides are TGTGCCAGCAGTCATACCGCGGGCAATCAGCCCCAGCATTTT. It specifies CASSHTAGNQPQHF.

The V call is TRBV5-4, the J call TRBJ2-5; the D gene is possibly TRBD1 (5 bases). V lost 1 base to trimming and J lost 4 bases, with 5 bases between them. CDR3 length: 12 amino acids. Per the germline V gene, CDR1 is SGHNT and CDR2 is YYREEE (reference sequence). CDR3 coding DNA: TGTGCCAGCAGCTTGAGGGGAGAGACCCAGTACTTC. Protein: CASSLRGETQYF.

This sequence joins TRBV7-9 and TRBJ2-2, with a weak D call TRBD2 (6 bases). CDR1 is SEHNR, CDR2 FQNEAQ, per germline (reference sequence). Between the trimmed V and J ends, which lost 9 bases and 4 bases, there was a span of 12 bases. CDR3 length: 13 residues. CDR3 nucleotides: TGTGCCAGTAGGGACTCCGTCACCGGGGAGCTGTTTTTT. This gives the protein CASRDSVTGELFF.

This clone was observed once. The rearrangement links TRBV7-2 to TRBJ2-7, with 14 bases lining up with TRBD2. CDR3 length: 16 residues. V was clipped by 5 bases and J by 7 bases; unmatched bases: 10. Germline V gene data show CDR1 as SGHTA and CDR2 as FQGNSA. The CDR3 sequence is CASSHGGLAGEGEQYF. CDR3 nucleotides: TGTGCCAGCAGCCACGGGGGACTAGCGGGAGAAGGTGAGCAGTACTTC.